This T cell receptor beta chain comes out of a study of T and B cells in COVID-19 patients. Overall study: Recovered patients mostly had mild to moderate COVID-19 managed as outpatients. Whole-study findings and limits: At recovery TRB diversity and richness exceeded healthy donors, after highly clonal active COVID-19 repertoires.

This clonotype qualifies as medium-sized. Antigen specificity is unknown. TRB rearrangements were amplified by multiplex PCR with BIOMED2 TRB-A/B primers. Using its own MiXCR run on the multiplex PCR reads, TCRdb lists one record per CDR3 protein. The sample carries 13,000 to 15,000 distinct CDR3 sequences, roughly 30% recorded once. CDR3 length: 13 residues. V gave up 5 bases and J gave up 0 bases, with 7 bases separating them. Germline assignment: CDR1 LNHDA and CDR2 SQIVND (reference sequence). Blood genomic DNA input for TRB amplification was about 240-550 ng. This chain connects TRBV19 to TRBJ1-1, with D uncertain. The sample consisted of blood. The sequence was collected from a human donor who had recovered from COVID-19. This CDR3 reads CASSPYMNTEAFF. CDR3 sequence (DNA): TGTGCCAGTAGTCCCTACATGAACACTGAAGCTTTCTTT.